These T cell receptor beta chains were read from a single sample in a study of cytomegalovirus exposure and HLA in healthy donors. Sequenced by immunoSEQ multiplex PCR; TCRdb stores in-frame clones only, minus some. Of 150,000 to 200,000 clones listed, roughly 80% are singletons. Sample: PBMCs. The receptors stem from a female donor in good health and CMV-seronegative. Each CDR3 is given with its conserved first and last residue. The D gene is left open where the match is weak. Some rows mark clone size as missing; the rest say once, few, many or name a class of expanded clone.

abundance: .
d_gene: TRBD2
j_gene: TRBJ2-3
len: 16
v_gene: TRBV7-8
CDR3nt: TGTGCCAGCAGCCCCCCCTTAAGGGCGGGGGGGCACACGCAGTATTTT
CDR3aa: CASSPPLRAGGHTQYF

abundance: .
d_gene: .
j_gene: TRBJ2-5
len: 15
v_gene: TRBV2
CDR3nt: TGTGCCAGCAGTGAATGGAGGGGGCAGCAAGAGACCCAGTACTTC
CDR3aa: CASSEWRGQQETQYF

abundance: .
d_gene: TRBD1
j_gene: TRBJ1-1
len: 16
v_gene: TRBV18
CDR3nt: TGTGCCAGCTCCGAGGGACAGGGGTACGGGAACACTGAAGCTTTCTTT
CDR3aa: CASSEGQGYGNTEAFF

abundance: .
d_gene: .
j_gene: TRBJ2-6
len: 14
v_gene: TRBV19
CDR3nt: TGTGCCAGTAGGAAGGGAGGTGGGGCCAACGTCCTGACTTTC
CDR3aa: CASRKGGGANVLTF

abundance: .
d_gene: TRBD1
j_gene: TRBJ1-2
len: 14
v_gene: TRBV5-1
CDR3nt: TGCGCCAGCAGCTTGGGACAGGGCAACTATGGCTACACCTTC
CDR3aa: CASSLGQGNYGYTF

abundance: .
d_gene: .
j_gene: TRBJ1-1
len: 13
v_gene: TRBV25-1
CDR3nt: TGTGCCAGCGCGAGGGCCCCGGACACTGAAGCTTTCTTT
CDR3aa: CASARAPDTEAFF

abundance: .
d_gene: .
j_gene: TRBJ1-3
len: 15
v_gene: TRBV7-9
CDR3nt: TGTGCCAGCAGCTTAGCGCCCGGAGCTGGAAACACCATATATTTT
CDR3aa: CASSLAPGAGNTIYF

abundance: .
d_gene: TRBD1
j_gene: TRBJ1-2
len: 14
v_gene: TRBV19
CDR3nt: TGTGCCACTAGGACAGGGGAAGGGGCCTATGGCTACACCTTC
CDR3aa: CATRTGEGAYGYTF

abundance: .
d_gene: TRBD2
j_gene: TRBJ2-3
len: 15
v_gene: TRBV5-1
CDR3nt: TGCGCCAGCAGCTTGGTAGCGGGCCCCACAGATACGCAGTATTTT
CDR3aa: CASSLVAGPTDTQYF

abundance: .
d_gene: TRBD1
j_gene: TRBJ1-2
len: 15
v_gene: TRBV9
CDR3nt: TGTGCCAGCAGCGTAAGTGAGGACAGGGCCTATGGCTACACCTTC
CDR3aa: CASSVSEDRAYGYTF

abundance: few
d_gene: .
j_gene: TRBJ2-7
len: 14
v_gene: TRBV10-2
CDR3nt: TGCGCCAGCAGTGAGGTAGGGGTCACCTACGAGCAGTACTTC
CDR3aa: CASSEVGVTYEQYF

abundance: .
d_gene: .
j_gene: TRBJ2-1
len: 11
v_gene: TRBV5-1
CDR3nt: TGCGCCAGCTCGCTCCGCGGTGAGCAGTTCTTC
CDR3aa: CASSLRGEQFF

abundance: .
d_gene: .
j_gene: TRBJ2-5
len: 16
v_gene: TRBV19
CDR3nt: TGTGCCAGTAGTATAAGCCCTATGGGGAGCCGAGAGACCCAGTACTTC
CDR3aa: CASSISPMGSRETQYF

abundance: .
d_gene: .
j_gene: TRBJ2-2
len: 14
v_gene: TRBV9
CDR3nt: TGTGCCAGCAGTTACGGGTCTACAACCGGGGAGCTGTTTTTT
CDR3aa: CASSYGSTTGELFF

abundance: .
d_gene: TRBD1
j_gene: TRBJ1-1
len: 13
v_gene: TRBV6-6
CDR3nt: TGTGCCAGCAGGCGACAGGGGAACACTGAAGCTTTCTTT
CDR3aa: CASRRQGNTEAFF

abundance: .
d_gene: TRBD2
j_gene: TRBJ2-7
len: 15
v_gene: TRBV19
CDR3nt: TGTGCCAGTAGTATAGACCCAGCGGGGGGTTACGAGCAGTACTTC
CDR3aa: CASSIDPAGGYEQYF

abundance: .
d_gene: TRBD1
j_gene: TRBJ1-4
len: 16
v_gene: TRBV7-9
CDR3nt: TGTGCCAGCAGACCGACAGGGGGGTCTACTAATGAAAAACTGTTTTTT
CDR3aa: CASRPTGGSTNEKLFF